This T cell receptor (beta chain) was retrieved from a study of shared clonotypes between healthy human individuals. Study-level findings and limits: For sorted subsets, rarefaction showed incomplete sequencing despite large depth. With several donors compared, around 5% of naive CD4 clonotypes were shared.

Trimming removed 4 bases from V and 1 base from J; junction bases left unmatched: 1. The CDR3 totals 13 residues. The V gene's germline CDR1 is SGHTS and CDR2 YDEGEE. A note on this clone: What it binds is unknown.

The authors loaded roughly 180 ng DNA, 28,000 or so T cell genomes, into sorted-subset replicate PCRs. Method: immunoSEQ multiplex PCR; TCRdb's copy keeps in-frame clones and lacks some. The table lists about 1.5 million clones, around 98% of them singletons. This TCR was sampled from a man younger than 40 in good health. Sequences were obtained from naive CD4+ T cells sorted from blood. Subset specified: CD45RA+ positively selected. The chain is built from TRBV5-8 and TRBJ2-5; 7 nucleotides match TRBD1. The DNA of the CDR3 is TGTGCCAGCAGCAGGGACAGCCAAGAGACCCAGTACTTC. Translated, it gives CASSRDSQETQYF.